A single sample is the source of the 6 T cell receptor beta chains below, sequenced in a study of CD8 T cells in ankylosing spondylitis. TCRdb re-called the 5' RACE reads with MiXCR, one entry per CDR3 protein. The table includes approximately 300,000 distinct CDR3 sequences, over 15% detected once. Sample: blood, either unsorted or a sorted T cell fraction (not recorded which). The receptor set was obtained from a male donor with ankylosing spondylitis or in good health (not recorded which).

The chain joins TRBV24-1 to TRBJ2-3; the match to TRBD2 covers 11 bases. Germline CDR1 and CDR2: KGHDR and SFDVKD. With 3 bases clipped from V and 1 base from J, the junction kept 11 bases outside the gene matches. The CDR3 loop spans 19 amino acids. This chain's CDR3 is CATSDPGLAEGKGTDTQYF. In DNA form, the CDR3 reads TGTGCCACCAGTGATCCGGGACTAGCGGAGGGGAAGGGCACAGATACGCAGTATTTT.

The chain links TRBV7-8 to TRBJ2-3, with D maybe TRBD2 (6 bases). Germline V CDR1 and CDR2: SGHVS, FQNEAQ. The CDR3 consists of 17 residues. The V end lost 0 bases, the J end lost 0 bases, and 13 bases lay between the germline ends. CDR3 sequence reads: CASSLAGRETSTDTQYF. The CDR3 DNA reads TGTGCCAGCAGCTTAGCCGGGCGGGAAACTAGCACAGATACGCAGTATTTT.

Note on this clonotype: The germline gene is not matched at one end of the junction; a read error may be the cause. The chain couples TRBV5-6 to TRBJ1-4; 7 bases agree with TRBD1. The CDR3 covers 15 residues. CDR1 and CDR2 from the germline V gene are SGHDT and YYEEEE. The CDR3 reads CVSSLKRGQNEKLFF. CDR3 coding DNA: TGTGTCAGCAGCTTGAAGAGGGGACAGAATGAAAAACTGTTTTTT.

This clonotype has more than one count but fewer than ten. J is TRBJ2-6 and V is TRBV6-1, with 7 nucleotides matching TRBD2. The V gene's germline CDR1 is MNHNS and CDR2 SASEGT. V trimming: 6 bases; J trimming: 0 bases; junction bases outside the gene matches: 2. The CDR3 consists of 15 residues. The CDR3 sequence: CASSRTSSGANVLTF. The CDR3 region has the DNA TGTGCCAGCAGCCGGACTAGCTCTGGGGCCAACGTCCTGACTTTC.

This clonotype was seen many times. CDR3 in DNA: TGTGCCAGCAGTTATGGGCCGACCTACGAGCAGTACGTC. Translating it yields CASSYGPTYEQYV. The chain has TRBV12-3 or TRBV12-4 and TRBJ2-7, with D unclear. V gave up 4 bases and J gave up 2 bases, with 9 bases separating them. The CDR3 length is 13 residues.

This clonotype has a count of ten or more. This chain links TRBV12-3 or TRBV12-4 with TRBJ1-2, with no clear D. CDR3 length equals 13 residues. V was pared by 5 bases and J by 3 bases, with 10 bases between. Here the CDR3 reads CASSTGWHYGYTF. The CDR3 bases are TGTGCCAGCAGTACGGGCTGGCACTATGGCTACACCTTC.